A single sample gave rise to the 13 T cell receptor beta chains below, sequenced in a study of cytomegalovirus exposure and HLA in healthy donors. With 60 Vbeta and 13 Jbeta primers, the PCR was carried out. The method was immunoSEQ multiplex PCR; TCRdb's version includes in-frame clones alone and lacks a portion of them. The sample contains more than 30,000 clones, over 70% of which appear only once. Sequencing used PBMCs. These receptors originate from a man in his thirties or forties in good health and CMV-seronegative.

The J gene is TRBJ2-6, the V gene TRBV7-6; D remains unclear. Looked up from germline, CDR1 is SGHVS and CDR2 is FNYEAQ. Trimming shortened V by 1 base and J by 1 base, and 14 bases separated the two germline ends. The CDR3 sequence is 18 residues long. This chain's CDR3 is CASSLVFGTRSGANVLTF. The CDR3 DNA is TGTGCCAGCAGCTTAGTGTTTGGTACACGTTCTGGGGCCAACGTCCTGACTTTC.

The chain has TRBV29-1 and TRBJ2-3; perhaps TRBD1 as D (7 bases). Germline V gene sequence: CDR1 SQVTM, CDR2 ANQGSEA. Trimming shortened V by 8 bases and J by 3 bases, and 12 bases separated the two germline ends. This CDR3 has 12 residues. CDR3: CSQGGITDTQYF. DNA for the CDR3: TGCAGCCAGGGGGGCATAACAGATACGCAGTATTTT.

CDR3 residues: CASSIGHTLNTEAFF. In DNA, the CDR3 is TGTGCCAGTAGTATAGGTCACACGCTGAACACTGAAGCTTTCTTT. This chain uses TRBV19 with TRBJ1-1; D gene ambiguous. V gave up 1 base and J gave up 0 bases, with 9 bases separating them. This CDR3 region has 15 residues. Germline assignment: CDR1 LNHDA and CDR2 SQIVND (reference sequence).

V usage is TRBV2 and J usage is TRBJ2-7, with TRBD2 matching 13 bases. The CDR3 loop spans 15 amino acids. Unmatched junction bases numbered 9, after V lost 6 bases and J lost 7 bases. CDR1 is SNHLY and CDR2 is FYNNEI in the germline V gene. CDR3 protein: CASRATSGGILEQYF. In nucleotides, the CDR3 is TGTGCCAGCAGGGCGACTAGCGGGGGGATCTTAGAGCAGTACTTC.

By frequency in the sample, this clone is medium-sized. This chain links TRBV15 with TRBJ2-1; TRBD2 might be the D (6 bases). The CDR3 runs to 15 residues. The germline CDR1 and CDR2 sequences are LNHNV and YYDKDF (reference sequence). V lost 5 bases and J 5 bases, leaving 16 bases between the germline ends. The CDR3, as DNA: TGTGCCACCAGCTCCCCTGCGGCGGGGAACAATGAGCAGTTCTTC. Its protein is CATSSPAAGNNEQFF.

The gene calls are TRBV10-3 and TRBJ1-2, with D perhaps matching TRBD1 (6 bases). CDR3 length: 16 residues. The V gene's germline CDR1 is ENHRY and CDR2 SYGVKD. V was trimmed by 0 bases and J by 4 bases, leaving 15 bases between them. CDR3 nucleotide sequence: TGTGCCATCAGTGAGTCAGAGCGCGGACAGCCCTATGGCTACACCTTC. Amino acid sequence: CAISESERGQPYGYTF.

The chain uses TRBV4-2 and TRBJ1-3; D gene uncertain. This CDR3 contains 17 residues. Germline V gene data show CDR1 as LGHNA and CDR2 as YNFKEQ. Trimming shortened V by 1 base and J by 0 bases, and 13 bases separated the two germline ends. CDR3 protein: CASSQAPFSSSGNTIYF. In DNA, the CDR3 is TGTGCCAGCAGCCAAGCCCCTTTCTCGAGCTCTGGAAACACCATATATTTT.

The chain joins TRBV6-5 to TRBJ2-2, with 8 bases identical to TRBD2. The germline V gene encodes CDR1 MNHEY and CDR2 SVGAGI. Unmatched junction bases numbered 3, after V lost 2 bases and J lost 4 bases. The CDR3 contains 15 residues. The CDR3 DNA reads TGTGCCAGCAGTTACCGGGGGGGGGCCACCGGGGAGCTGTTTTTT. This translates into CASSYRGGATGELFF.

V usage is TRBV9 and J usage is TRBJ2-7, with a weak D call TRBD1 (5 bases). This CDR3 is built from 15 residues. The V and J ends lost 0 bases and 3 bases respectively, with 13 bases between them. Germline values: CDR1 SGDLS, CDR2 YYNGEE. CDR3 bases: TGTGCCAGCAGCGTAGAGGGGTCCCACGACTACGAGCAGTACTTC. The encoded protein is CASSVEGSHDYEQYF.

This chain links TRBV5-1 with TRBJ2-4, with 10 nucleotides matching TRBD2. Germline-derived CDR1 and CDR2 are SGHRS and YFSETQ. This CDR3 is built from 16 residues. J gave up 0 bases and V 0 bases, and 0 bases lay outside the gene matches. DNA of the CDR3: TGCGCCAGCAGCTTGGCTAGCGGGGGAGCCAAAAACATTCAGTACTTC. This translates into CASSLASGGAKNIQYF.

The chain joins TRBV10-2 to TRBJ1-1; D remains ambiguous. CDR3 length equals 13 residues. Germline CDR1 WSHSY, CDR2 SAAADI. Trimming cost V 1 base and J 1 base, with 4 bases left between them. The CDR3 spells CASSEYRNTEAFF. The CDR3 nucleotides read TGCGCCAGCAGTGAGTACAGGAACACTGAAGCTTTCTTT.

This clone appeared a few times. The chain carries TRBV5-8 and TRBJ1-5; D is ambiguous. V lost 0 bases and J lost 4, with 5 bases in between. The CDR3 totals 13 residues. CDR1 SGHTS and CDR2 YDEGEE come from the germline V gene. The CDR3 DNA is TGTGCCAGCAGCTTGGACAGTAATCAGCCCCAGCATTTT. Protein sequence: CASSLDSNQPQHF.

This clone was observed a few times. The rearrangement uses TRBV5-1 and TRBJ2-7; 10 bases map to TRBD2. CDR1 is SGHRS and CDR2 is YFSETQ in the germline V gene. This CDR3 is built from 15 residues. V lost 4 bases to trimming and J lost 4 bases; unmatched junction nucleotides: 8. CDR3 sequence: CASSTEAGGMYEQYF. The CDR3 DNA is TGCGCCAGCAGCACGGAAGCGGGGGGGATGTACGAGCAGTACTTC.